This is a list of T cell receptor beta chains from one sample in a study of CD8+ T cells in alopecia areata. Measured with immunoSEQ multiplex PCR; TCRdb has only the in-frame clones, and not every one. The sample shows around 200,000 clones, 53% of them seen only once. This sample comprised CD8+ T cells sorted from blood, obtained at week 24, from a patient treated with tofacitinib. Receptors were obtained from a human donor with alopecia areata. The CDR3 runs from the conserved cysteine through the conserved F or W. The D gene is left open where the match is weak. Clone size is given for some rows only: seen once, a few or many times, or a class if the clone is expanded.

v_gene	abundance	j_gene	d_gene	CDR3aa	CDR3nt
TRBV29-1	-	TRBJ2-1	-	CSVEPIDTRYEQFF	TGCAGCGTTGAACCTATCGACACTAGATATGAGCAGTTCTTC
TRBV29-1	-	TRBJ2-2	TRBD2	CSVLAGGLTGELFF	TGCAGCGTTCTAGCGGGGGGGCTCACCGGGGAGCTGTTTTTT
TRBV27	-	TRBJ2-1	-	CASSTPTFNEQFF	TGTGCCAGCAGTACCCCGACTTTCAATGAGCAGTTCTTC
TRBV5-1	-	TRBJ2-3	-	CASRRGEHTDTQYF	TGCGCCAGCCGTAGAGGGGAGCACACAGATACGCAGTATTTT
TRBV2	once	TRBJ2-7	TRBD1	CASLEPGGEQYF	TGTGCCAGCCTAGAACCAGGGGGCGAGCAGTACTTC
TRBV27	few	TRBJ1-2	-	CASSATGHRGYTF	TGTGCCAGCAGTGCGACGGGTCATCGGGGCTACACCTTC
TRBV30	-	TRBJ2-1	-	CACRLTSSYNEQFF	TGTGCCTGTAGACTTACGAGCTCCTACAATGAGCAGTTCTTC
TRBV29-1	-	TRBJ2-7	-	CSVEVDSSYEQYF	TGCAGCGTTGAAGTGGACAGCTCCTACGAGCAGTACTTC
TRBV13	-	TRBJ2-3	-	CASSLTTSFGTDTQYF	TGTGCCAGCAGCCTCACGACTAGTTTCGGCACAGATACGCAGTATTTT
TRBV4-1	-	TRBJ2-7	-	CASSQVLGSYEQYF	TGCGCCAGCAGCCAAGTACTTGGCTCCTACGAGCAGTACTTC
TRBV5-1	once	TRBJ1-1	-	CASSLERPDEAFF	TGCGCCAGCAGCTTGGAAAGACCGGATGAAGCTTTCTTT
TRBV13	-	TRBJ1-1	-	CASSARGGGEAFF	TGTGCCAGCAGCGCCCGAGGAGGTGGTGAAGCTTTCTTT
TRBV2	once	TRBJ1-2	TRBD1	CASSDGTGGNGYTF	TGTGCCAGCAGTGACGGGACAGGGGGGAATGGCTACACCTTC
TRBV6-5	-	TRBJ1-5	-	CASRPGQNQQPQHF	TGTGCCAGCAGACCCGGACAGAATCAACAGCCCCAGCATTTT
TRBV7-8	-	TRBJ2-7	TRBD1	CASSSSGTGVYEQYF	TGTGCCAGCAGCTCCTCCGGGACAGGGGTCTACGAGCAGTACTTC
TRBV4-3	once	TRBJ1-2	TRBD1	CASSQDPAGTGRPFRYGYTF	TGCGCCAGCAGCCAAGATCCGGCCGGGACAGGCCGCCCATTTCGGTATGGCTACACCTTC
TRBV29-1	few	TRBJ2-7	-	CSVVGPGYEQYF	TGCAGCGTTGTTGGACCAGGGTACGAGCAGTACTTC
TRBV15	few	TRBJ1-1	-	CATSRDPENTEAFF	TGTGCCACCAGCAGAGACCCAGAGAACACTGAAGCTTTCTTT
TRBV4-3	-	TRBJ2-4	-	CASSQDLGFGNIQYF	TGCGCCAGCAGCCAAGATCTCGGATTTGGAAACATTCAGTACTTC
TRBV13	once	TRBJ1-2	-	CASSARPRGVDGYTF	TGTGCCAGCAGCGCCCGGCCTCGTGGCGTAGATGGCTACACCTTC
TRBV5-1	few	TRBJ2-4	-	CASSLPLVGAKNIQYF	TGCGCCAGCAGCTTACCGCTCGTTGGGGCCAAAAACATTCAGTACTTC
TRBV20-1	-	TRBJ2-3	-	CSARYTDTQYF	TGCAGTGCTAGATACACAGATACGCAGTATTTT
TRBV28	once	TRBJ1-1	-	CASTQGLNTEAFF	TGTGCCAGCACTCAAGGTTTGAACACTGAAGCTTTCTTT
TRBV4-3	-	TRBJ2-7	-	CASSQETGRYPDEQYF	TGCGCCAGCAGCCAAGAGACAGGACGGTATCCCGACGAGCAGTACTTC
TRBV7-8	-	TRBJ2-7	-	CASSPGQSYEQYF	TGTGCCAGCAGTCCCGGACAGAGCTACGAGCAGTACTTC